Below, 2 T cell receptor beta chains from the same sample are listed, as sequenced in a study of blood T cell repertoires in COVID-19. Data came from immunoSEQ multiplex PCR; TCRdb stores just in-frame clones and leaves some out. The table lists tens of thousands of clones, 82% of them singletons, with around 5.9% in the top ten. The sequencing input was peripheral blood. These receptors all come from a human donor in a cohort sampled during active or convalescent COVID-19.

The chain is built from TRBV9 and TRBJ1-5, with TRBD1 as a possible D gene (5 bases). CDR1 SGDLS and CDR2 YYNGEE come from the germline V gene. Trimming took 0 bases from V and 1 from J, leaving 11 bases between them. CDR3 length equals 16 residues. The CDR3 DNA follows: TGTGCCAGCAGCGTAGGTTGGGGGGACAGCAATCAGCCCCAGCATTTT. Amino acid sequence: CASSVGWGDSNQPQHF.

The CDR3 nucleotides read TGTGCCAGTACCTCCCGGAACAGAATTAATGAGCAGTTCTTC. It yields the protein CASTSRNRINEQFF. V gene TRBV19 combines with J gene TRBJ2-1; D unresolved. Trimming took 7 bases from V and 7 from J, leaving 17 bases between them. There are 14 residues in the CDR3. Germline assignment: CDR1 LNHDA and CDR2 SQIVND (reference sequence). The full variable domain, its missing parts supplied by reference TRBV19 and TRBJ2-1, is DGGITQSPKYLFRKEGQNVTLSCEQNLNHDAMYWYRQDPGQGLRLIYYSQIVNDFQKGDIAEGYSVSREKKESFPLTVTSAQKNPTAFYLCASTSRNRINEQFFGPGTRLTVL.